The clone carrying this T cell receptor beta chain is a singleton in its sample. Its specificity is unknown. These data are taken from a study of T cell responses to AZD1222 COVID-19 vaccine. The study, taken as a whole, reports: Only after the peak T cell response were repertoires sampled. Epitopes outside B.1.351 and B.1.1.7 mutated regions reportedly drew nearly half of spike TCRs. Spike-wide coverage was observed for vaccine-associated CD4 TCRs, with dominant responses at 160-218 and 743-854.

TCRdb's copy holds only in-frame clones and misses some; the assay was immunoSEQ multiplex PCR. The sample shows about 190,000 clones, 90% to 95% of them seen only once. The CDR3 contains 15 residues. Germline V gene sequence: CDR1 LGHDT, CDR2 YNNKEL (reference sequence). With V trimmed by 4 bases and J by 5 bases, 9 bases remained unmatched. Sequencing used peripheral blood, obtained on day 0 of AZD1222 vaccination. The clonotype comes from an adult in good health. The chain recombines TRBV3-1 (or the pseudogene TRBV3-2) with TRBJ2-5; 8 positions match TRBD1. The CDR3 nucleotides read TGTGCCAGCAGCCTGGGACAGGCAAAAGGGGAGACCCAGTACTTC. This gives the protein CASSLGQAKGETQYF.